What follows are 16 T cell receptor beta chains derived from one specimen sequenced in a study of T cell repertoires in cytomegalovirus infection. For these receptors, no antigen is known. One entry per CDR3 protein, called by TCRdb with MiXCR from the reads. This sample has around 78,000 distinct CDR3 sequences; approximately 24% occur once, and the top ten carry around 50%. The sample in question was CD8+ T cells from cultured PBMCs, obtained from culture after CMV antigen stimulation. These receptors came from a human donor in good health (CMV status not recorded). Some clones in this sample may be carry-over from other donors' samples.

This clonotype was seen more than once but under ten times. The rearrangement uses TRBV29-1 and TRBJ1-3; D gene unclear. Trimming shortened V by 0 bases and J by 4 bases, and 10 bases separated the two germline ends. The CDR3 spans 14 residues. Germline CDR1 is SQVTM and CDR2 is ANQGSEA. As DNA, the CDR3 is TGCAGCGTTGAAGAAGACAACTACGGAAACACCATATATTTT. This codes for CSVEEDNYGNTIYF.

In its sample, this clonotype was seen a few times. The chain couples TRBV2 to TRBJ1-2, with D unclear. The CDR3 is 19 residues long. Germline values: CDR1 SNHLY, CDR2 FYNNEI. Trimming pared 7 bases from V and 0 bases from J, leaving 27 bases between. The CDR3 nucleotides read TGTGCCAGCATCGCATCAGACGATCATGGAGATATGGCTAACTATGGCTACACCTTC. Translated, it gives CASIASDDHGDMANYGYTF.

This clonotype was seen a handful of times. The J gene is TRBJ2-3, the V gene TRBV20-1; D perhaps matches TRBD2 (6 bases). The CDR3 runs to 13 residues. CDR1 DFQATT and CDR2 SNEGSKA come from the germline V gene (reference sequence). The V end was cut by 2 bases, the J end by 4 bases, with 10 bases between. The CDR3 nucleotides are TGCAGTGCTAGAAAGGCGGGATCAGATACGCAGTATTTT. Its protein product is CSARKAGSDTQYF.

This clonotype was counted between two and nine times. The rearrangement joins TRBV4-3 to TRBJ2-2; D call uncertain. Germline CDR1 is LGHNA and CDR2 is YSLEER. V lost 0 bases to trimming and J lost 1 base, with 3 bases between them. This CDR3 region has 14 residues. The chain's CDR3 is CASSQDWNTGELFF. The CDR3 DNA is TGCGCCAGCAGCCAAGATTGGAACACCGGGGAGCTGTTTTTT.

This clonotype has a handful of counts. This rearrangement joins TRBV19 to TRBJ2-2, with unresolved D. Trimming stripped 3 bases from V and 3 bases from J, with 2 bases between. The CDR3 loop spans 12 amino acids. Looked up from germline, CDR1 is LNHDA and CDR2 is SQIVND (reference sequence). The CDR3: CASSIYTGELFF. The CDR3 DNA follows: TGTGCCAGTAGTATCTACACCGGGGAGCTGTTTTTT. Drawing the rest from reference TRBV19 and TRBJ2-2, the complete variable domain is DGGITQSPKYLFRKEGQNVTLSCEQNLNHDAMYWYRQDPGQGLRLIYYSQIVNDFQKGDIAEGYSVSREKKESFPLTVTSAQKNPTAFYLCASSIYTGELFFGEGSRLTVL.

This clonotype was seen only a few times. The V call is TRBV27, the J call TRBJ2-7; D is unclear. With 6 bases removed from V and 3 bases from J, the gap between germline ends came to 12 bases. The length of the CDR3 is 13 residues. Looked up from germline, CDR1 is MNHEY and CDR2 is SMNVEV (reference sequence). The CDR3 region is CASSPSAYYEQYF. In DNA, the CDR3 is TGTGCCAGCAGCCCGAGCGCTTACTACGAGCAGTACTTC.

The chain uses TRBV5-1 and TRBJ2-1, with 12 bases lining up with TRBD1. Trimming took 0 bases from V and 8 from J; bases not matched to a gene: 12. Germline-derived CDR1 and CDR2 are SGHRS and YFSETQ. The CDR3 contains 18 residues. This chain's CDR3 is CASSLAQFFGTGGDEQFF. DNA of the CDR3: TGCGCCAGCAGCTTGGCCCAGTTTTTCGGGACAGGGGGCGATGAGCAGTTCTTC.

This chain joins TRBV19 and TRBJ1-4, with no clear D. Trimming left V 3 bases short and J 11 bases short, with 13 bases between. This CDR3 is built from 13 residues. Looked up from germline, CDR1 is LNHDA and CDR2 is SQIVND (reference sequence). The CDR3 sequence: CASSMRSSDKLFF. In nucleotides, the CDR3 is TGTGCCAGTAGTATGAGGAGCTCCGACAAACTGTTTTTT.

This clonotype was counted ten times or more. The rearrangement joins TRBV7-8 to TRBJ1-1; D is uncertain. Germline V gives CDR1 SGHVS, CDR2 FQNEAQ. This CDR3 region has 14 residues. Between the trimmed V and J ends, which lost 5 bases and 3 bases, there was a span of 13 bases. The CDR3 DNA reads as TGTGCCAGCAGCCCCCGCGGGCCCGACACTGAAGCTTTCTTT. Translated: CASSPRGPDTEAFF.

This sequence joins TRBV27 and TRBJ2-5; D perhaps matches TRBD1 (6 bases). The CDR3 covers 20 residues. Germline CDR1 reads MNHEY; CDR2 reads SMNVEV (reference sequence). V lost 4 bases, J lost 0 bases, and 27 bases lay in between. CDR3 nucleotides: TGTGCCAGCAGTTGCCACAGGGACGGATGGCAGCGACTGTACCAAGAGACCCAGTACTTC. It is translated as CASSCHRDGWQRLYQETQYF.

This clonotype was observed a handful of times. The V and J genes are TRBV6-5 and TRBJ2-1; D remains unclear. Trimming removed 2 bases at V and 0 bases at J, with 5 bases between. The CDR3 has 14 amino acids. Germline lookup yields CDR1 MNHEY and CDR2 SVGAGI. The CDR3 spells CASSYSSSYNEQFF. In DNA, the CDR3 is TGTGCCAGCAGTTACAGTAGCTCCTACAATGAGCAGTTCTTC.

This clonotype was counted a few times. This chain uses TRBV20-1 with TRBJ1-1, with TRBD1 matching 12 bases. J gave up 0 bases and V 6 bases, and 8 bases lay outside the gene matches. Germline CDR1 is DFQATT and CDR2 is SNEGSKA (reference sequence). The CDR3 extends over 16 amino acids. The CDR3 coding sequence is TGCAGTGCCTATACCGGGACAGGGGGCCTGAACACTGAAGCTTTCTTT. Amino acids: CSAYTGTGGLNTEAFF.

This clonotype showed up many times. This chain connects TRBV7-2 to TRBJ2-1; weak D call: TRBD2 (6 bases). V dropped 2 bases and J dropped 7 bases, with 18 bases sitting between them. CDR1 is SGHTA and CDR2 is FQGNSA in the germline V gene. The CDR3 has 16 residues. As DNA, the CDR3 is TGTGCCAGCAGCTTAACATGGGGGGATGAAAGGAATGAGCAGTTCTTC. Translating it yields CASSLTWGDERNEQFF.

The chain uses TRBV6-5 and TRBJ2-5; tentative D call: TRBD2 (5 bases). Trimming removed 2 bases at V and 5 bases at J, with 12 bases between. This CDR3 region has 14 residues. In germline, CDR1 is MNHEY, CDR2 SVGAGI. The chain's CDR3 is CASSYGLAMETQYF. CDR3 DNA sequence: TGTGCCAGCAGTTACGGGCTAGCAATGGAGACCCAGTACTTC.

This clonotype was counted only a few times. Here the CDR3 omits its conserved ending phenylalanine or tryptophan, so a read error is the likely source. No DNA is shown, since the ends of the CDR3 on it are uncertain; the CDR3 is the one TCRdb lists. The chain employs TRBV30 and TRBJ1-1; no DNA check was done on the table's D call, TRBD1. Ends included, the CDR3 has 14 residues. Per germline, CDR1 GTSNPN and CDR2 SVGIG (reference sequence). This CDR3 is CAWSYDGTGIPVPD.

This clonotype was counted ten times or more. The rearrangement uses TRBV11-2 and TRBJ2-2, with TRBD1 as a possible D gene (5 bases). The CDR3 is made up of 16 amino acids. Germline V lookup: CDR1 SGHAT, CDR2 FQNNGV. Trimming cost V 5 bases and J 2 bases, with 15 bases left between them. The DNA for the CDR3 is TGTGCCAGCAGCCATGACTGGACACAAAACACCGGGGAGCTGTTTTTT. This gives the protein CASSHDWTQNTGELFF. The complete variable domain, with remaining parts taken from reference TRBV11-2 and TRBJ2-2, reads EAGVAQSPRYKIIEKRQSVAFWCNPISGHATLYWYQQILGQGPKLLIQFQNNGVVDDSQLPKDRFSAERLKGVDSTLKIQPAKLEDSAVYLCASSHDWTQNTGELFFGEGSRLTVL.